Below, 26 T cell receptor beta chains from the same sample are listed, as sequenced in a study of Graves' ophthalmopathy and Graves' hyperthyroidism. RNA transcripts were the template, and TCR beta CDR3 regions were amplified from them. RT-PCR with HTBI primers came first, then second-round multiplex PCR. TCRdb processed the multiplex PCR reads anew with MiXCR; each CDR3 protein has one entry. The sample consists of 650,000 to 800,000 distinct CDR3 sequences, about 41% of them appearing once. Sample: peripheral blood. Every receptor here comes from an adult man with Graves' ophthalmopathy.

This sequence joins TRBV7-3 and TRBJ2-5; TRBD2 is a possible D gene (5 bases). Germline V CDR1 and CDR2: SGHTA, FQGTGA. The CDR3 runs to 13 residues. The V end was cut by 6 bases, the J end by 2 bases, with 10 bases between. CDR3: CASSGSGQETQYF. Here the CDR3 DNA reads TGTGCCAGCAGTGGAAGCGGACAAGAGACCCAGTACTTC.

In nucleotides, the CDR3 is TGTGCCAGCCGAGCGGAGGGCACCTCCTACGAGCAGTACTTC. It is translated as CASRAEGTSYEQYF. This chain links TRBV11-1 with TRBJ2-7, with D tentatively TRBD2 (6 bases). The germline V gene has CDR1 SGHAT and CDR2 FQDESV (reference sequence). Trimming pared 8 bases from V and 0 bases from J, leaving 14 bases between. The CDR3 consists of 14 residues.

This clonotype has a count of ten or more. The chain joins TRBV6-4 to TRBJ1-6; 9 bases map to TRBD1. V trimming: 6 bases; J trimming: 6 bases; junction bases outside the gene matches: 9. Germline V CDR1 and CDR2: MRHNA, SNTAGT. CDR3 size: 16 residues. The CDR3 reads CASSSDRGRVNSPLHF. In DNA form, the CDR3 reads TGTGCCAGCAGCTCGGACAGGGGTCGCGTTAATTCACCCCTCCACTTT.

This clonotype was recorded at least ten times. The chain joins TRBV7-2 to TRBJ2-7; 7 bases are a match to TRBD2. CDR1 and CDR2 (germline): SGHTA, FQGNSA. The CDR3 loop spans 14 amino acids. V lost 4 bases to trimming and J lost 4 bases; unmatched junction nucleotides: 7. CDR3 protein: CASSSNGGGYEQYF. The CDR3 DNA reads TGTGCCAGCAGCTCTAACGGGGGAGGGTACGAGCAGTACTTC.

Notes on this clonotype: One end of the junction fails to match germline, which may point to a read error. The CDR3, as DNA: TGCGCCAGCAGCTTGGGCGGCTACGAGCAGTGCTTC. Its protein product is CASSLGGYEQCF. The chain couples TRBV5-1 to TRBJ2-7; D is ambiguous. Germline V gene lookup returns CDR1 SGHRS and CDR2 YFSETQ. CDR3 length: 12 residues.

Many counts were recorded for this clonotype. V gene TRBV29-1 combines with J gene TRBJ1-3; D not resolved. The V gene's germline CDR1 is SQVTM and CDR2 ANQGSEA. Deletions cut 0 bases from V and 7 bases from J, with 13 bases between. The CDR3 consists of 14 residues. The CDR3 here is CSVEDSAGGNTIYF. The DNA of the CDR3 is TGCAGCGTTGAAGACTCCGCCGGAGGGAACACCATATATTTT. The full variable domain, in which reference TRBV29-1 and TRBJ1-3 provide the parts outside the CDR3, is SAVISQKPSRDICQRGTSLTIQCQVDSQVTMMFWYRQQPGQSLTLIATANQGSEATYESGFVIDKFPISRPNLTFSTLTVSNMSPEDSSIYLCSVEDSAGGNTIYFGEGSWLTVV.

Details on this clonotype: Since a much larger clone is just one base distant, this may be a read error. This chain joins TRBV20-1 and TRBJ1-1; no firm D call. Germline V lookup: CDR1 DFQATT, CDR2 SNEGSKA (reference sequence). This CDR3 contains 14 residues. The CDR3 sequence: CSARELQMNTEALF. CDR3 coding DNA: TGCAGTGCTAGGGAGTTGCAGATGAACACTGAAGCTCTCTTT.

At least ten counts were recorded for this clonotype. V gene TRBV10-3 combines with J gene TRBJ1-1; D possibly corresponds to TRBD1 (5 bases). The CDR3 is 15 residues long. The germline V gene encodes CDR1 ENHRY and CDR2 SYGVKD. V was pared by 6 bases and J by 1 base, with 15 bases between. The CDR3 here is CAISPSGTRNTEAFF. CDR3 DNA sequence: TGTGCCATCAGCCCGTCGGGGACGAGGAACACTGAAGCTTTCTTT.

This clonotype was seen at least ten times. The CDR3 nucleotides are TGTGCCAGCAGTGAATCTGGACAGGGGCCTGGGAACACTGAAGCTTTCTTT. This sequence encodes CASSESGQGPGNTEAFF. The chain carries TRBV25-1 and TRBJ1-1; 9 bases agree with TRBD1. Germline lookup yields CDR1 MGHDK and CDR2 SYGVNS. The CDR3 covers 17 residues. Trimming cost V 1 base and J 1 base; bases outside gene matches: 7.

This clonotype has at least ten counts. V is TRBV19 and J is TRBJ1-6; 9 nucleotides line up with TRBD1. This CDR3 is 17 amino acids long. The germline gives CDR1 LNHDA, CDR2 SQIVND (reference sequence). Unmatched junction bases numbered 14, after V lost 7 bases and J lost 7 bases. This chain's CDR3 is CASNSGQGIRMNSPLHF. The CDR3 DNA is TGTGCCAGTAATTCAGGACAGGGGATCAGAATGAATTCACCCCTCCACTTT.

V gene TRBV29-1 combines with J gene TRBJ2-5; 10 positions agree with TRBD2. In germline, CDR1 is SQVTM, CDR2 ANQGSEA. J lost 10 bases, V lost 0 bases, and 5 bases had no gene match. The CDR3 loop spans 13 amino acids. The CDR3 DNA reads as TGCAGCGTTGAAGAGAGGATAGCGGGGGGCCAGTACTTC. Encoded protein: CSVEERIAGGQYF.

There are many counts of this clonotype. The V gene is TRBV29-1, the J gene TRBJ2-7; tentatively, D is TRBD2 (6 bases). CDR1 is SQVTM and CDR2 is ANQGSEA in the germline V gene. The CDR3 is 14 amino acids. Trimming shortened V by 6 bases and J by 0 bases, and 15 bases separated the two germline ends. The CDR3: CSVPGVPNSYEQYF. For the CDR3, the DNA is TGCAGCGTCCCGGGAGTCCCAAACTCCTACGAGCAGTACTTC.

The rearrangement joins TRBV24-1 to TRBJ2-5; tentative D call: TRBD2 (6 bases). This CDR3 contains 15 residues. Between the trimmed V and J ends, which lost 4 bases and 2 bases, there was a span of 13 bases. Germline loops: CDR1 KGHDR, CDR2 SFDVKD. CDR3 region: CATSEEGSLQETQYF. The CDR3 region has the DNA TGTGCCACCAGTGAGGAGGGGTCCTTACAAGAGACCCAGTACTTC.

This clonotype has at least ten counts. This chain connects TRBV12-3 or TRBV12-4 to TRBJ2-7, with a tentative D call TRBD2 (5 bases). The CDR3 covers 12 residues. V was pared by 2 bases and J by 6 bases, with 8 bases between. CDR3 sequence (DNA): TGTGCCAGCAGTTTACGAGGGTTCGAGCAGTACTTC. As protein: CASSLRGFEQYF.

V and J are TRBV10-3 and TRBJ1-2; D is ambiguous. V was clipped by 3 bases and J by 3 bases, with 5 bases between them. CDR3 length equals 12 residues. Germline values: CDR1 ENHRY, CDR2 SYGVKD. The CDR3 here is CAISDGHYGYTF. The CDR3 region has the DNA TGTGCCATCAGTGATGGACACTATGGCTACACCTTC.

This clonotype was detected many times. In nucleotides, the CDR3 is TGCAGTGCTAGAGCTAGCGGCCAAGAGACCCAGTACTTC. This codes for CSARASGQETQYF. This chain links TRBV20-1 with TRBJ2-5; 7 positions agree with TRBD2. This CDR3 has 13 amino acids. Trimming removed 1 base from V and 1 base from J; junction bases left unmatched: 0. Germline CDR1 and CDR2: DFQATT and SNEGSKA (reference sequence).

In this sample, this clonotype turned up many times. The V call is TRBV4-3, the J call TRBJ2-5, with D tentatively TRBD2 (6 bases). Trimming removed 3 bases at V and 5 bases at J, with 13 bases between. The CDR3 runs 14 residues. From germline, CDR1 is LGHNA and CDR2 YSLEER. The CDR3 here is CASSQGLRPETQYF. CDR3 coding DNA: TGCGCCAGCAGCCAGGGACTTAGACCGGAGACCCAGTACTTC.

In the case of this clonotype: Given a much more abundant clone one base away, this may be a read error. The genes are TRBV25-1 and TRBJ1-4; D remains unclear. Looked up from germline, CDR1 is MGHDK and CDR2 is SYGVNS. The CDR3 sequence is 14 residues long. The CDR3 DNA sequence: TGTGCCTGGAGTGAGGGTGCAACTAATGAAAAACTGCTTTTT. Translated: CAWSEGATNEKLLF. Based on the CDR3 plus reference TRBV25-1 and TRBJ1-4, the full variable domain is EADIYQTPRYLVIGTGKKITLECSQTMGHDKMYWYQQDPGMELHLIHYSYGVNSTEKGDLSSESTVSRIRTEHFPLTLESARPSHTSQYLCAWSEGATNEKLLFGSGTQLSVL.

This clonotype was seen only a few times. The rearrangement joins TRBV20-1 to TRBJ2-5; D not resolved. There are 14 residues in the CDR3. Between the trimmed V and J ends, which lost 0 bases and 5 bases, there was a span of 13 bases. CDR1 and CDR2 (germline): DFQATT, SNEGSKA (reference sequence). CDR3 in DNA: TGCAGTGCTAGAGAAGGTCCGGTGGGGGAGACCCAGTACTTC. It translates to CSAREGPVGETQYF.

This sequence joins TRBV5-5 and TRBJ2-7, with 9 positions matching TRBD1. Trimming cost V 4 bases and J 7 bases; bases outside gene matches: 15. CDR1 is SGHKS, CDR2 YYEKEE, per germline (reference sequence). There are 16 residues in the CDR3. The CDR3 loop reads CASSGNRGLIGDEQYF. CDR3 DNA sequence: TGTGCCAGCAGCGGGAACAGGGGGCTGATCGGGGATGAGCAGTACTTC.

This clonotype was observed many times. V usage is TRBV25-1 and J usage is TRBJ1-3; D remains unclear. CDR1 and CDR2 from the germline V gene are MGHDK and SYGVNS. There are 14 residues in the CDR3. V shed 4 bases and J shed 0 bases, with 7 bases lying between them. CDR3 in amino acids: CASSAASSGNTIYF. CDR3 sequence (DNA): TGTGCCAGCAGTGCAGCGAGCTCTGGAAACACCATATATTTT.

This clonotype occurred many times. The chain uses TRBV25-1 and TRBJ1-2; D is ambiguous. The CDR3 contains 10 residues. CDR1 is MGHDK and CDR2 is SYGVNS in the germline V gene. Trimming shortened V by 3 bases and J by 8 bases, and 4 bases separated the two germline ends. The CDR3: CASSDTGYTF. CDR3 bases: TGTGCCAGCAGTGATACCGGCTACACCTTC.

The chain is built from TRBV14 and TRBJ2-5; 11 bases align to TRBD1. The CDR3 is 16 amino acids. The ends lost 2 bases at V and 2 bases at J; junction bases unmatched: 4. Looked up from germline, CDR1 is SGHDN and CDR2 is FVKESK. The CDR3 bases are TGTGCCAGCAGCCAATGGACAGGGGGCCATCAAGAGACCCAGTACTTC. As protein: CASSQWTGGHQETQYF. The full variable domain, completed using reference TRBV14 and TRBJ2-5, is EAGVTQFPSHSVIEKGQTVTLRCDPISGHDNLYWYRRVMGKEIKFLLHFVKESKQDESGMPNNRFLAERTGGTYSTLKVQPAELEDSGVYFCASSQWTGGHQETQYFGPGTRLLVL.

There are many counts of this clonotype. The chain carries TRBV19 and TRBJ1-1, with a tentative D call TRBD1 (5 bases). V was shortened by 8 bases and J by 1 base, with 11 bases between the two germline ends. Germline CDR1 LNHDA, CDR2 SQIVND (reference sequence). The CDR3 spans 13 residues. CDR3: CASGPGPNTEAFF. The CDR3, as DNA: TGTGCCAGTGGCCCGGGGCCGAACACTGAAGCTTTCTTT. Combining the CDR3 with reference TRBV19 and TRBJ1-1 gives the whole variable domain DGGITQSPKYLFRKEGQNVTLSCEQNLNHDAMYWYRQDPGQGLRLIYYSQIVNDFQKGDIAEGYSVSREKKESFPLTVTSAQKNPTAFYLCASGPGPNTEAFFGQGTRLTVV.

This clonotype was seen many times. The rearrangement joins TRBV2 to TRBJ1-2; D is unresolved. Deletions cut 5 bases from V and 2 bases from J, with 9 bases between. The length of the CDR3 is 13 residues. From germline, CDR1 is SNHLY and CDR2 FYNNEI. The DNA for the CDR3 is TGTGCCAGCAGTCCGGCAGAAAACTATGGCTACACCTTC. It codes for CASSPAENYGYTF.

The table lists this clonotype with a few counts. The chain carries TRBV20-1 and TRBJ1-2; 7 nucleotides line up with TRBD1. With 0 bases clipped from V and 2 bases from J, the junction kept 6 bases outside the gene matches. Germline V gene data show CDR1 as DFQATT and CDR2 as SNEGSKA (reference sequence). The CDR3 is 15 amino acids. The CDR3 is CSARDLRGPNYGYTF. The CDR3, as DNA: TGCAGTGCTAGAGATCTTAGGGGGCCCAACTATGGCTACACCTTC.